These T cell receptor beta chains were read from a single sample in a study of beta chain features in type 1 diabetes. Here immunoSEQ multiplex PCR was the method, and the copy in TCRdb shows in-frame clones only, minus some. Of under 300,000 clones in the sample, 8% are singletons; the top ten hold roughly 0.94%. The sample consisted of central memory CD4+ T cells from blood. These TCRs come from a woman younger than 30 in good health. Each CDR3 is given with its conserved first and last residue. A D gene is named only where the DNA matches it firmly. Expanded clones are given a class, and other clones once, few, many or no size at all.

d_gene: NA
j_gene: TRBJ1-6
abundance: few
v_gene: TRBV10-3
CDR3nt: TGTGCCAGCAGTTACTCGCCAGGGGATTCACCCCTCCACTTT
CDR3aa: CASSYSPGDSPLHF

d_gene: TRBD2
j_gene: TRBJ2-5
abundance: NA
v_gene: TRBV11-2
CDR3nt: TGTGCCAGCAGCTTCATGAGCGGGGGGGCGGAGACCCAGTACTTC
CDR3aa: CASSFMSGGAETQYF

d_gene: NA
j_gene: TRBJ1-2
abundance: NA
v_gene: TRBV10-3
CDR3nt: TGTGCCATCAACGAGGGCAGGGCGGATGGCTACACCTTC
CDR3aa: CAINEGRADGYTF

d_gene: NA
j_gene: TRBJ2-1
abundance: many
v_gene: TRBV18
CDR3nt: TGTGCCAGCTCACCCTGGACTGGCTACAATGAGCAGTTCTTC
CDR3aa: CASSPWTGYNEQFF

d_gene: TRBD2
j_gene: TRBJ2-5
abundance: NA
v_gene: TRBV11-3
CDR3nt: TGTGCCATCGAGCAGGGAGGGGAGACCCAGTACTTC
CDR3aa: CAIEQGGETQYF

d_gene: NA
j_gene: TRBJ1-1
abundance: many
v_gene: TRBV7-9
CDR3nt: TGTGCCAGCAGCTTCCAGGACAGCCTGAACACTGAAGCTTTCTTT
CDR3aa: CASSFQDSLNTEAFF

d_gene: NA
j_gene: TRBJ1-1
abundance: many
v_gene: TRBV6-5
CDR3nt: TGTGCCAGCGGGCCAGGGCTCGGGGCGGAAGCTTTCTTT
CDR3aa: CASGPGLGAEAFF

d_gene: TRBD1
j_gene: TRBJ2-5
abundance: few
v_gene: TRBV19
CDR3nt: TGTGCCAGTAGCCCGGAAGGGACAGTCCAAGGGGAGACCCAGTACTTC
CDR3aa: CASSPEGTVQGETQYF

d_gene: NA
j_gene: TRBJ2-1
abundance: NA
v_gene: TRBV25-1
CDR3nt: TGTGCCAGCAGAGATGGACAGACGATCTACAATGAGCAGTTCTTC
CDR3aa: CASRDGQTIYNEQFF

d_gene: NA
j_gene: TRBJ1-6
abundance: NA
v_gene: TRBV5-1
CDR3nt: TGCGCCAGCAGCTTGCAAGGTCTCAGGGGTGAATCACCCCTCCACTTT
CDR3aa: CASSLQGLRGESPLHF

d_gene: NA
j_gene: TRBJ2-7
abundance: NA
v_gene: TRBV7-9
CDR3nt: TGTGCCAGCAGCTTAGGGTCGGTCGGAACCTACGAGCAGTACTTC
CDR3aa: CASSLGSVGTYEQYF

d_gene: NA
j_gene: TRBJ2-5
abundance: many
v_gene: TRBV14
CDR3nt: TGTGCCAGCAGCCAAGATAGGGCGGAAGAGACCCAGTACTTC
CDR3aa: CASSQDRAEETQYF

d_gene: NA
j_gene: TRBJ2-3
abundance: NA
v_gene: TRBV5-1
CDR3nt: TGCGCCAGCAGCTTGGTCCCGCGGGGAGGCACAGATACGCAGTATTTT
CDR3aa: CASSLVPRGGTDTQYF

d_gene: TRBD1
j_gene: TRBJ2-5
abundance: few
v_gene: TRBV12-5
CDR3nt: TGTGCTAGTGGTTTGGTCCTCGTCGCAGGGGGCAGGGAGACCCAGTACTTC
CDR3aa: CASGLVLVAGGRETQYF

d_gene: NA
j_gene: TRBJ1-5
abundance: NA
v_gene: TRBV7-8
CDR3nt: TGTGCCAGCAGCTTCGACAGCGGCCGCAATCAGCCCCAGCATTTT
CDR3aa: CASSFDSGRNQPQHF

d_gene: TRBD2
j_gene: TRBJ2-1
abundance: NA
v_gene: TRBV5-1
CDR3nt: TGCGCCAGCAGCTATACTAGCGGGAGACGCAATGAGCAGTTCTTC
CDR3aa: CASSYTSGRRNEQFF

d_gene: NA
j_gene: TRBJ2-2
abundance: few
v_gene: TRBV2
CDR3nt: TGTGCCAGCAACCTGGAGGCAGTACGGAACACCGGGGAGCTGTTTTTT
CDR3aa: CASNLEAVRNTGELFF

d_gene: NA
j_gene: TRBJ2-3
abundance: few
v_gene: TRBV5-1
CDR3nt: TGCGCCAGCAGCTCGACAATCATTGGAGGGACCACAGATACGCAGTATTTT
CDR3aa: CASSSTIIGGTTDTQYF

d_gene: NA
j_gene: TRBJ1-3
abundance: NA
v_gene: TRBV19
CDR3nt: TGTGCCAGCAGTAGCTCCCGGGACTCAAGAAACACCATATATTTT
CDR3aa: CASSSSRDSRNTIYF

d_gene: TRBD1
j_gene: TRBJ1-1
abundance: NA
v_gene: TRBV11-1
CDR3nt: TGTGCCAGCAGCGACAACAGGGGTGATGCTTTCTTT
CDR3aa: CASSDNRGDAFF

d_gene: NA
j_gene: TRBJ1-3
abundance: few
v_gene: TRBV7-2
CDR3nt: TGTGCCAGCAGTCGAAACACTGGAAACACCATATATTTT
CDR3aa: CASSRNTGNTIYF

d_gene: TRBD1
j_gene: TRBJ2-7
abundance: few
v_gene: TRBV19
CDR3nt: TGTGCCAGTAGGGACGGGACAGGGGGCGGCGAGCAGTACTTC
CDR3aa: CASRDGTGGGEQYF

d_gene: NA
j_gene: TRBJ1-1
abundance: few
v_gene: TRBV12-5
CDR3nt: TGTGCTAGTGGTTTTCTCGCAAAAAACACTGAAGCTTTCTTT
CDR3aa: CASGFLAKNTEAFF

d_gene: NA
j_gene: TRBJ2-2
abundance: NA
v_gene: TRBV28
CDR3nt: TGTGCCAGCACCTCCGGAGGCACCGGGGAGCTGTTTTTT
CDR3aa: CASTSGGTGELFF

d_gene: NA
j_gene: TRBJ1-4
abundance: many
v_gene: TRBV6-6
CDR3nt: TGTGCCAGCAGGGGCGGGGGAACTAATGAAAAACTGTTTTTT
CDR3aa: CASRGGGTNEKLFF

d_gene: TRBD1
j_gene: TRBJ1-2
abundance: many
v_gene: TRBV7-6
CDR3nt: TGTGCCAGCAGCCCCCCGGGACAGGGTTTAGTTGGCTACACCTTC
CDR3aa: CASSPPGQGLVGYTF

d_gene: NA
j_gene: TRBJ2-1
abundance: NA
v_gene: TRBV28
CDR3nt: TGTGCCAGCAGTTCATCGGGACTCCAACCCTACAATGAGCAGTTCTTC
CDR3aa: CASSSSGLQPYNEQFF

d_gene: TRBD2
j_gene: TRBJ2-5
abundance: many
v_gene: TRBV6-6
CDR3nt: TGTGCCAGCAGTCCCAGCGGGGAGGGGTCGGAGACCCAGTACTTC
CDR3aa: CASSPSGEGSETQYF

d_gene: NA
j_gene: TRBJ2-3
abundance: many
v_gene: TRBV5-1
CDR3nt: TGCGCCAGCACCGGGATGGGGGCCGCAGATACGCAGTATTTT
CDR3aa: CASTGMGAADTQYF

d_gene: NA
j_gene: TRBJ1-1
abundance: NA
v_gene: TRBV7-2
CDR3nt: TGTGCCAGCAGCTCCCGTTCCGGGAACACTGAAGCTTTCTTT
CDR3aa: CASSSRSGNTEAFF

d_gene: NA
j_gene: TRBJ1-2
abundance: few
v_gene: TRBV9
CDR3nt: TGTGCCAGCAGCGCCCAGGGAGGGCGGGGCGGCGCTGGCTACACCTTC
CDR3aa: CASSAQGGRGGAGYTF

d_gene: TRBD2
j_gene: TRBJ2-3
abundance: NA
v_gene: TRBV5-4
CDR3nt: TGTGCCAGCGCCCCGGACCGGGGGGCAGATACGCAGTATTTT
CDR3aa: CASAPDRGADTQYF

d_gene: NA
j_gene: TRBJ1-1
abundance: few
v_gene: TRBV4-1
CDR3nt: TGCGCCAGCAGCCACCCCGCGCAGCGGAACACTGAAGCTTTCTTT
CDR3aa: CASSHPAQRNTEAFF

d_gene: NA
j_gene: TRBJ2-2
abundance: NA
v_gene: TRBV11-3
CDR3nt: TGTGCCAGCAGCTTAGTTCCGTTATCCGGGGAGCTGTTTTTT
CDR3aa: CASSLVPLSGELFF

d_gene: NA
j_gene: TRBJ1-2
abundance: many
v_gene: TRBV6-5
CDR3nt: TGTGCCAGCAGCCAGGGTCCGTATGGCTACACCTTC
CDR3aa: CASSQGPYGYTF

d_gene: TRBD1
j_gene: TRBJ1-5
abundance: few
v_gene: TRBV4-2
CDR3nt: TGTGCCAGCAGCCAAGTCCTGACAGGGGGGAATCAGCCCCAGCATTTT
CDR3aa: CASSQVLTGGNQPQHF

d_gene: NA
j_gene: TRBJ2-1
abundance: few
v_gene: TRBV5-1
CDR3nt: TGCGCCAGCAGCTTGGTGCACCAGGCACACAATGAGCAGTTCTTC
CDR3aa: CASSLVHQAHNEQFF

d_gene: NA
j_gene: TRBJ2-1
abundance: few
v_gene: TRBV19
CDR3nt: TGTGCCAGTAGTATATACAATGAGCAGTTCTTC
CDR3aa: CASSIYNEQFF

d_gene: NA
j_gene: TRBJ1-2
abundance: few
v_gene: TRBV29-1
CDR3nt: TGCAGCGTGCTGGCGGCCACTACTAACTATGGCTACACCTTC
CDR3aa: CSVLAATTNYGYTF

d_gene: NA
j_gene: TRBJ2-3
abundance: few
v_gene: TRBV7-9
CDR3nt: TGTGCCAGCAGTTCTGGACCATCAGATACGCAGTATTTT
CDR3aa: CASSSGPSDTQYF

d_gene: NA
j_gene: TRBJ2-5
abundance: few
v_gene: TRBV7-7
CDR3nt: TGTGCTAGCAGCAACACAGGGCCCGGCGAGACCCAGTACTTC
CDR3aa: CASSNTGPGETQYF

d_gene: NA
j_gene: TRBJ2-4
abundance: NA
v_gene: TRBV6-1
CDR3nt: TGTGCCAGCAGCGGTGACGGGATGACAAACATTCAGTACTTC
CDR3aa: CASSGDGMTNIQYF

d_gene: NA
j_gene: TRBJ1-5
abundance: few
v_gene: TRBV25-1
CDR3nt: TGTGCCAGCAGTGAAATGGGGAATGGCAATCAGCCCCAGCATTTT
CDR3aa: CASSEMGNGNQPQHF

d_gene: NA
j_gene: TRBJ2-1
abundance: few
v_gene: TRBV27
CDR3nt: TGTGCCAGCAGAAAATCGGACAGAAACAATGAGCAGTTCTTC
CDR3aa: CASRKSDRNNEQFF

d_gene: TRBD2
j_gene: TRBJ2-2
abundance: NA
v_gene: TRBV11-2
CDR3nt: TGTGCCAGCAGCTTCACCCATGGACTAGCGGGAGTCGGGGAGCTGTTTTTT
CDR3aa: CASSFTHGLAGVGELFF

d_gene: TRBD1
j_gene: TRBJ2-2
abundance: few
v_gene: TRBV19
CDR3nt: TGTGCCAGTAGAGTTACAGGGGGCGCCGGTGGGGAGCTGTTTTTT
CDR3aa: CASRVTGGAGGELFF

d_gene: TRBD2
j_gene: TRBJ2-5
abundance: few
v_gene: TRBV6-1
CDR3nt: TGTGCCATCAGCCTGACTAGCGGGGGAGAGACCCAGTACTTC
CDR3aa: CAISLTSGGETQYF

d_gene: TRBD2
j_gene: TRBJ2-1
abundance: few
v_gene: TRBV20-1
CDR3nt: TGCAGTGCTGGAGGCACTAGCGACGGATTCTTC
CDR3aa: CSAGGTSDGFF